This TCR beta chain was sequenced for a study of early T cells in non-severe SARS-CoV-2 infection. Study outcomes and limitations: Matches to VDJdb favored anti-spike CD8 responses and missed private and CD4 specificities.

With respect to this clonotype: The antigen is unknown.

Unique molecular identifiers tagged individual cDNA molecules. Each CDR3 protein is one row after TCRdb ran MiXCR on the 5' RACE reads. The sample holds approximately 77,000 distinct CDR3 sequences, about 12% seen once. The germline V and J ends were trimmed by 4 bases and 2 bases, with 12 bases remaining between them. Germline V gene lookup returns CDR1 SQVTM and CDR2 ANQGSEA. The CDR3 has 14 amino acids. The rearrangement uses TRBV29-1 and TRBJ2-1, with D possibly being TRBD1 (5 bases). The sample comprised whole blood. The sequence came from an adult who was a healthcare worker with PCR-confirmed SARS-CoV-2 infection or an uninfected control (not recorded which). The CDR3 sequence is CSVVGDTAYNEQFF. The CDR3 DNA is TGCAGCGTTGTAGGGGATACGGCCTACAATGAGCAGTTCTTC.